The 8 T cell receptor beta chains in this list originate from one sample, sequenced in a study of molecular identifiers for immune sequencing clone quantification. MiXCR was run by TCRdb on the PCR reads, yielding one entry per CDR3 protein. This table holds 300,000 to 400,000 distinct CDR3 sequences, under 25% found once. Sequencing was done on a sample of naive CD8+ T cells from blood, with Jurkat cell RNA spiked in. The subset here: FACS-sorted CD8+CD4-CCR7+CD45RA+ naive T cells. These receptors were collected from a human donor in good health. Some libraries in this study had Jurkat cell RNA spiked in.

This clonotype was found many times. V usage is TRBV15 and J usage is TRBJ1-1; a possible D gene is TRBD1 (6 bases). CDR1 is LNHNV, CDR2 YYDKDF, per germline (reference sequence). Trimming pared 0 bases from V and 5 bases from J, leaving 16 bases between. This CDR3 has 16 residues. In nucleotides, the CDR3 is TGTGCCACCAGCAGAGATTACCAAGGGGGTGATACTGAAGCTTTCTTT. Protein sequence: CATSRDYQGGDTEAFF. Combining the CDR3 with reference TRBV15 and TRBJ1-1 gives the whole variable domain DAMVIQNPRYQVTQFGKPVTLSCSQTLNHNVMYWYQQKSSQAPKLLFHYYDKDFNNEADTPDNFQSRRPNTSFCFLDIRSPGLGDTAMYLCATSRDYQGGDTEAFFGQGTRLTVV.

V and J are TRBV20-1 and TRBJ2-6; possibly TRBD2 for D (6 bases). The germline V gene has CDR1 DFQATT and CDR2 SNEGSKA (reference sequence). This CDR3 has 20 residues. The V gene lost 4 bases and the J gene lost 1 base, with 26 bases spanning the gap. CDR3 sequence (DNA): TGCAGTGCTACCCCTATACGGGACGGAGGGTATTCTTCTGGGGCCAACGTCCTGACTTTC. Protein: CSATPIRDGGYSSGANVLTF.

This chain links TRBV30 with TRBJ1-1; D is perhaps TRBD1 (5 bases). Germline assignment: CDR1 GTSNPN and CDR2 SVGIG (reference sequence). This CDR3 contains 13 residues. The V end was cut by 6 bases, the J end by 0 bases, with 11 bases between. CDR3 DNA: TGTGCCTGTAAACAGGAAATGAACACTGAAGCTTTCTTT. Its protein is CACKQEMNTEAFF.

The sample holds a few counts of this clonotype. The V call is TRBV30, the J call TRBJ1-1, with D perhaps matching TRBD1 (6 bases). The germline CDR1 and CDR2 sequences are GTSNPN and SVGIG (reference sequence). The CDR3 loop spans 12 amino acids. Trimming removed 0 bases at V and 7 bases at J, with 9 bases between. CDR3 amino acids: CAWSVGGNEAFF. The CDR3 DNA follows: TGTGCCTGGAGTGTAGGGGGTAATGAAGCTTTCTTT.

This clonotype showed up many times. V and J are TRBV6-6 and TRBJ1-5; 8 nucleotides agree with TRBD1. Germline lookup yields CDR1 MNHNY and CDR2 SVGAGI (reference sequence). This CDR3 spans 18 amino acids. Germline trimming cut 8 bases from V and 2 bases from J; bases unmatched to any gene: 17. The CDR3, as DNA: TGTGCCAGCCTGTCCCAGGGGGCGGGCTATGGGGGCAATCAGCCCCAGCATTTT. Protein product: CASLSQGAGYGGNQPQHF.

A word on this clonotype: Mismatch with germline at one junction end may stem from a read error. The rearrangement uses TRBV4-3 and TRBJ2-7; 13 bases line up with TRBD2. Germline V CDR1 and CDR2: LGHNA, YSLEER. The CDR3 has 15 amino acids. The CDR3 protein is CASSQTSGGAYEQCF. The CDR3 DNA follows: TGCGCCAGCAGCCAAACTAGCGGGGGGGCCTACGAGCAGTGCTTC.

The chain couples TRBV9 to TRBJ2-5, with D perhaps TRBD1 or TRBD2 (5 bases each). CDR1 and CDR2 from the germline V gene are SGDLS and YYNGEE. CDR3 length: 18 residues. V was trimmed by 0 bases and J by 13 bases, leaving 31 bases between them. CDR3 coding DNA: TGTGCCAGCAGCGTAGATGACGGGGCCCCCTCCGGCGTAGCGCCCCCGTACTTC. It codes for CASSVDDGAPSGVAPPYF. Together with reference TRBV9 and TRBJ2-5, the CDR3 gives the full variable domain: DSGVTQTPKHLITATGQRVTLRCSPRSGDLSVYWYQQSLDQGLQFLIQYYNGEERAKGNILERFSAQQFPDLHSELNLSSLELGDSALYFCASSVDDGAPSGVAPPYFGPGTRLLVL.

With respect to this clonotype: This may come from a read error, since a much larger clone is one base off. The chain carries TRBV5-6 and TRBJ1-5; no clear D gene. The CDR3 is made up of 13 amino acids. Germline V lookup: CDR1 SGHDT, CDR2 YYEEEE. CDR3 in amino acids: CASSLADNQSQHF. The CDR3, as DNA: TGTGCCAGCAGCTTGGCGGATAATCAGTCCCAGCATTTT.